This T cell receptor beta chain is drawn from a study of T-cell memory formation after mild COVID-19. Germline CDR1 DFQATT, CDR2 SNEGSKA (reference sequence). Trimming cost V 3 bases and J 9 bases; bases outside gene matches: 8. The CDR3 totals 15 residues. This clonotype occurred a few times. In TCRdb, the 5' RACE reads were re-called with MiXCR into one record per CDR3 protein. Among roughly 300,000 distinct CDR3 sequences, 15% to 20% were seen once, and the ten largest hold 20% to 25%. Specimen: PBMCs or a T cell subset sorted from them (not recorded which). The receptor comes from a man younger than 35 who had mild COVID-19 (a few samples of this study predate the infection). Cell type and time point are not known. V usage is TRBV20-1 and J usage is TRBJ2-1, with TRBD2 matching 13 bases. The CDR3 loop is CSASGTSGGALEQFF. In DNA form, the CDR3 reads TGCAGTGCTAGTGGAACTAGCGGGGGGGCCCTTGAGCAGTTCTTC.